The entry that follows covers one TCR beta chain sequence. Its matching antigen is unknown. Each CDR3 protein gets one entry after TCRdb re-called the multiplex PCR reads with MiXCR. The table lists 17,000 or so distinct CDR3 sequences, over 55% of them singletons. The CDR3 covers 13 residues. CDR1 DFQATT and CDR2 SNEGSKA come from the germline V gene (reference sequence). With V trimmed by 3 bases and J by 10 bases, 5 bases remained unmatched. This entry belongs to a study of breast tumors, draining lymph nodes, adjacent tissues. Overall study findings and caveats: Compared with lymph nodes, tumors were less diverse; compared with nontumor tissue, more. The lymph node origin of tumor T cells was framed as consistent with a hypothesis, not demonstrated. Data fit most tumor T cells coming from lymph node, expanding in tumor.

The sample taken for sequencing was tumor-adjacent breast tissue. The origin of this receptor is a female donor with breast cancer. Some clones in this sample may be carry-over from other donors' samples. The chain couples TRBV20-1 to TRBJ1-6; 8 bases align to TRBD1. The CDR3: CSARSRGQSPLHF. For the CDR3, the DNA is TGCAGTGCTAGGTCCAGGGGGCAATCACCCCTCCACTTT.